This T cell receptor beta chain was documented in a study of CD8 T cells in ankylosing spondylitis. Points from the study as a whole: There was a TCR beta motif, made of several highly homologous variants, that appeared characteristic of ankylosing spondylitis blood. Disease-linked clones bore a CD8+ phenotype, appearing relatively rarely in peripheral blood. It was reported that disease-linked clones were significantly enriched in matched ankylosing spondylitis synovial fluid.

This clonotype came up a few times. Its cognate antigen is unknown. Quantitative 5'-RACE with molecular barcodes produced the TCR beta libraries. TCRdb recomputed calls from the 5' RACE reads with MiXCR, one row per CDR3 protein. The sample records a few hundred thousand distinct CDR3 sequences, more than 20% being singletons. V lost 5 bases, J lost 7 bases, and 21 bases lay in between. The CDR3 runs to 16 residues. CDR1 and CDR2 from the germline V gene are LGHNA and YSLEER. This TCR was recovered from a female donor with ankylosing spondylitis or in good health (not recorded which). The chain employs TRBV4-3 and TRBJ2-1; the D gene could be TRBD1 or TRBD2 (5 bases each). The material sequenced was blood, either unsorted or a sorted T cell fraction (not recorded which). The CDR3 sequence is CASSAGLKGRLNEQFF. The CDR3 coding sequence is TGCGCCAGCAGCGCGGGCCTGAAGGGACGCTTGAATGAGCAGTTCTTC.